The 32 T cell receptor beta chains presented below share a single source sample, sequenced in a study of Tregs in tolerant kidney transplant recipients. Libraries were prepared by immunoSEQ multiplex PCR; TCRdb keeps only in-frame clonotypes and omits some of them. The sample records tens of thousands of clones, approximately 90% being singletons. Sequenced material: CD8+ T cells from blood. The source of these receptors is a human donor in good health.

The chain combines TRBV10-3 with TRBJ1-3; possibly TRBD1 for D (6 bases). The CDR3 is made up of 16 amino acids. Germline V gene data show CDR1 as ENHRY and CDR2 as SYGVKD. Trimming took 9 bases from V and 0 from J, leaving 18 bases between them. CDR3 DNA: TGTGCCATGGGTACTCCAGGGGATATCTCTGGAAACACCATATATTTT. This encodes CAMGTPGDISGNTIYF.

The V and J genes are TRBV7-9 and TRBJ2-7, with 8 bases that match TRBD1. The CDR3 is 14 residues long. V lost 5 bases, J lost 2 bases, and 5 bases stayed unmatched. Germline V gene sequence: CDR1 SEHNR, CDR2 FQNEAQ (reference sequence). Here the CDR3 reads CASSADRGPYEQYF. CDR3 bases: TGTGCCAGCAGCGCCGACAGGGGCCCCTACGAGCAGTACTTC.

This chain connects TRBV19 to TRBJ2-7; D could derive from TRBD1 or TRBD2 (5 bases each). V was pared by 4 bases and J by 2 bases, with 6 bases between. This CDR3 comprises 12 residues. Per the germline V gene, CDR1 is LNHDA and CDR2 is SQIVND (reference sequence). In DNA, the CDR3 is TGTGCCAGTAGTAGGGACGCCTACGAGCAGTACTTC. Translated: CASSRDAYEQYF.

There are a few counts of this clone. This chain connects TRBV6-5 to TRBJ1-6; TRBD1 is a possible D gene (5 bases). Germline lookup yields CDR1 MNHEY and CDR2 SVGAGI. This CDR3 is 14 amino acids long. V was trimmed by 6 bases and J by 7 bases, leaving 13 bases between them. CDR3 loop: CASRLPGRNSPLHF. Written as DNA, the CDR3 is TGTGCCAGCAGACTACCGGGACGGAATTCACCCCTCCACTTT.

The V gene is TRBV10-2, the J gene TRBJ2-7; TRBD1 aligns across 9 bases. CDR3 length equals 14 residues. CDR1 is WSHSY and CDR2 is SAAADI in the germline V gene. The J segment lost 6 bases and the V segment lost 3 bases, leaving 6 bases of the junction unmatched. CDR3 nucleotides: TGCGCCAGCAGTGATTCCGGGACAGGGAGCGAGCAGTACTTC. Translated: CASSDSGTGSEQYF.

The chain employs TRBV2 and TRBJ2-1; the match to TRBD2 covers 10 bases. The germline V gene encodes CDR1 SNHLY and CDR2 FYNNEI. V lost 6 bases to trimming and J lost 10 bases; unmatched junction nucleotides: 15. This CDR3 comprises 16 residues. Written as DNA, the CDR3 is TGTGCCAGCAGACGGACTAGCGGAAACCAGAGGGGGGAGCAGTTCTTC. The encoded protein is CASRRTSGNQRGEQFF.

The chain couples TRBV6-5 to TRBJ2-1; possibly TRBD2 for D (6 bases). The V gene lost 7 bases and the J gene lost 9 bases, with 22 bases spanning the gap. This CDR3 region has 15 residues. In germline, CDR1 is MNHEY, CDR2 SVGAGI. The CDR3 reads CASTEGAGTSAEQFF. CDR3 in DNA: TGTGCCAGCACCGAAGGAGCAGGGACTTCGGCTGAGCAGTTCTTC.

V and J are TRBV4-1 and TRBJ2-1; TRBD1 is a possible D gene (5 bases). Trimming took 0 bases from V and 4 from J, leaving 10 bases between them. Germline V gene lookup returns CDR1 MGHRA and CDR2 YSYEKL. The CDR3 has 15 amino acids. The CDR3 DNA reads as TGCGCCAGCAGCCAAGAGGACAAATTATACAATGAGCAGTTCTTC. Residues: CASSQEDKLYNEQFF.

This chain connects TRBV4-1 to TRBJ2-1; TRBD2 matches 15 bases. Germline V CDR1 and CDR2: MGHRA, YSYEKL. V lost 4 bases and J lost 14; bases outside the gene matches: 9. The CDR3 runs to 15 residues. CDR3 coding DNA: TGCGCCAGCAGCCCAGGACTAGCGGGGGGGCCAATTGAGTTCTTC. Residues: CASSPGLAGGPIEFF.

The J gene is TRBJ1-1, the V gene TRBV4-2, with unresolved D. Per germline, CDR1 LGHNA and CDR2 YNFKEQ. The CDR3 sequence is 13 residues long. V was pared by 3 bases and J by 3 bases, with 8 bases between. The CDR3 loop reads CASSQLTDTEAFF. In DNA, the CDR3 is TGTGCCAGCAGCCAGCTGACGGACACTGAAGCTTTCTTT.

The CDR3 sequence: CASSASKPQHF. In DNA form, the CDR3 reads TGTGCCAGCAGCGCATCTAAGCCCCAGCATTTT. V gene TRBV28 combines with J gene TRBJ1-5; D gene ambiguous. This CDR3 comprises 11 residues. The germline gives CDR1 MDHEN, CDR2 SYDVKM. Trimming removed 6 bases from V and 8 bases from J, with 8 bases in between.

This clone was observed a single time. The chain has TRBV13 and TRBJ2-1; D is undetermined. CDR3 length: 14 residues. V lost 0 bases and J lost 4, with 7 bases in between. Germline lookup yields CDR1 PRHDT and CDR2 FYEKMQ (reference sequence). The CDR3 DNA follows: TGTGCCAGCAGCTTAGGGGGGTGGTACAATGAGCAGTTCTTC. This gives the protein CASSLGGWYNEQFF.

The CDR3: CATSGDRARNEQFF. As DNA, the CDR3 is TGTGCCACCAGCGGGGACAGGGCGCGCAATGAGCAGTTCTTC. This chain uses TRBV15 with TRBJ2-1, with TRBD1 matching 9 bases. Trimming at V came to 5 bases and at J to 6 bases, leaving 5 bases not matched to a gene. Germline V gives CDR1 LNHNV, CDR2 YYDKDF (reference sequence). The CDR3 has 14 amino acids.

The V gene is TRBV9, the J gene TRBJ1-6; a weak D match, TRBD1 (6 bases). CDR3 length: 14 amino acids. V dropped 0 bases and J dropped 6 bases, with 7 bases sitting between them. Germline loops: CDR1 SGDLS, CDR2 YYNGEE. The DNA of the CDR3 is TGTGCCAGCAGCGTAGACAGGGCTAATTCACCCCTCCACTTT. Encoded protein: CASSVDRANSPLHF.

This chain uses TRBV6-7 with TRBJ2-5; 14 nucleotides match TRBD2. TRBV6-7 is placed among ORFs of uncertain function. The V segment lost 0 bases and the J segment 5 bases; nucleotides outside the gene matches: 8. The CDR3 length is 18 residues. DNA for the CDR3: TGTGCCAGCAGTTACTCCGGGACTAGCGGGAGAGGTTGGGAGACCCAGTACTTC. This sequence encodes CASSYSGTSGRGWETQYF.

The gene calls are TRBV18 and TRBJ2-7, with TRBD1 as a possible D gene (7 bases). V lost 2 bases and J 4 bases, leaving 15 bases between the germline ends. The CDR3 contains 15 residues. Germline loops: CDR1 KGHSH, CDR2 LQKENI. In DNA form, the CDR3 reads TGTGCCAGCTCACCATTCGCAGGGGGGAGTTACGAGCAGTACTTC. Amino acid sequence: CASSPFAGGSYEQYF.

The V gene is TRBV6-5, the J gene TRBJ1-1, with D possibly TRBD1 on 6 matching bases. The CDR3 is made up of 14 amino acids. The germline gives CDR1 MNHEY, CDR2 SVGAGI. Trimming removed 7 bases at V and 4 bases at J, with 16 bases between. The CDR3 spells CASTPGGEGTEAFF. Written as DNA, the CDR3 is TGTGCCAGCACCCCCGGGGGCGAGGGCACTGAAGCTTTCTTT.

The CDR3 DNA sequence: TGTGCCAGCAGCCCATGGGACAGGCCCTCCTACGAGCAGTACTTC. The encoded protein is CASSPWDRPSYEQYF. This chain connects TRBV11-1 to TRBJ2-7; TRBD1 matches 8 bases. The CDR3 extends over 15 amino acids. In germline, CDR1 is SGHAT, CDR2 FQDESV (reference sequence). V shed 5 bases, J shed 0 bases, and the junction held 6 bases outside the gene matches.

This clone was seen only a few times. This sequence joins TRBV27 and TRBJ1-1; 9 positions agree with TRBD1. Germline V lookup: CDR1 MNHEY, CDR2 SMNVEV (reference sequence). Trimming at V came to 1 base and at J to 4 bases, leaving 7 bases not matched to a gene. The CDR3 is made up of 16 amino acids. DNA of the CDR3: TGTGCCAGCAGTTTATTGACGGGACAGGGAAGCACTGAAGCTTTCTTT. As protein: CASSLLTGQGSTEAFF.

This chain connects TRBV6-5 to TRBJ2-2; D gene uncertain. The CDR3 is made up of 14 amino acids. V was clipped by 4 bases and J by 5 bases, with 11 bases between them. Germline lookup yields CDR1 MNHEY and CDR2 SVGAGI. The DNA for the CDR3 is TGTGCCAGCAGTTCCCCTTATGTAACCGGGGAGCTGTTTTTT. This encodes CASSSPYVTGELFF.

This clone was seen a single time. The rearrangement joins TRBV7-8 to TRBJ2-1; D is perhaps TRBD1 or TRBD2 (5 bases each). The V and J ends lost 7 bases and 5 bases respectively, with 15 bases between them. Germline V gene lookup returns CDR1 SGHVS and CDR2 FQNEAQ. The CDR3 sequence is 14 residues long. CDR3 DNA sequence: TGTGCCAGCAACCAACGGGGCCAGAACAATGAGCAGTTCTTC. Its protein product is CASNQRGQNNEQFF.

V is TRBV2 and J is TRBJ1-5; 8 bases match TRBD1. The CDR3 is 13 amino acids. Germline V gene sequence: CDR1 SNHLY, CDR2 FYNNEI. Germline trimming cut 9 bases from V and 7 bases from J; bases unmatched to any gene: 8. In DNA, the CDR3 is TGTGCCAGTGGACAGGGCTTGAGGCAGCCCCAGCATTTT. Amino acids: CASGQGLRQPQHF.

The rearrangement links TRBV7-9 to TRBJ2-7, with D perhaps matching TRBD1 or TRBD2 (5 bases each). V dropped 8 bases and J dropped 0 bases, with 17 bases sitting between them. Germline CDR1 reads SEHNR; CDR2 reads FQNEAQ (reference sequence). The length of the CDR3 is 15 residues. DNA for the CDR3: TGTGCCAGCGAACACGGGACCAGCTACTCCTACGAGCAGTACTTC. Amino acid sequence: CASEHGTSYSYEQYF.

This clone has more than one count but fewer than ten. This chain links TRBV6-1 with TRBJ1-1, with a possible D match to TRBD1 (6 bases). The CDR3 has 12 amino acids. CDR1 is MNHNS and CDR2 is SASEGT in the germline V gene. With 5 bases removed from V and 7 bases from J, the gap between germline ends came to 11 bases. The CDR3 here is CASSPSQGEAFF. The CDR3, as DNA: TGTGCCAGCAGTCCTTCACAGGGTGAAGCTTTCTTT.

The chain uses TRBV7-6 and TRBJ1-1; possibly TRBD1 for D (6 bases). Trimming removed 8 bases at V and 1 base at J, with 11 bases between. This CDR3 spans 13 amino acids. Germline lookup yields CDR1 SGHVS and CDR2 FNYEAQ. The CDR3 spells CASAEQGNTEAFF. The CDR3 DNA follows: TGTGCCAGCGCAGAACAGGGGAACACTGAAGCTTTCTTT.

V is TRBV5-6 and J is TRBJ1-1, with a tentative D call TRBD1 (5 bases). The germline gives CDR1 SGHDT, CDR2 YYEEEE. Between the trimmed V and J ends, which lost 0 bases and 2 bases, there was a span of 11 bases. There are 15 residues in the CDR3. The CDR3 reads CASSLVGGKNTEAFF. CDR3 nucleotide sequence: TGTGCCAGCAGCTTGGTGGGGGGGAAAAACACTGAAGCTTTCTTT.

The chain is built from TRBV2 and TRBJ1-4; no reliable D call. The length of the CDR3 is 13 residues. CDR1 and CDR2 (germline): SNHLY, FYNNEI. With 10 bases removed from V and 0 bases from J, the gap between germline ends came to 9 bases. CDR3 nucleotide sequence: TGTGCCACCCTCGGTGCAACTAATGAAAAACTGTTTTTT. Translated: CATLGATNEKLFF.

V and J are TRBV2 and TRBJ2-5; possible D gene TRBD1, 5 bases. Germline lookup yields CDR1 SNHLY and CDR2 FYNNEI. CDR3 size: 11 residues. The V end lost 6 bases, the J end lost 9 bases, and 11 bases lay between the germline ends. The CDR3 bases are TGTGCCAGCAGGGGGCCCGAGGCCCAGTACTTC. Its translation: CASRGPEAQYF.

The chain couples TRBV7-6 to TRBJ2-1; D is possibly TRBD2 (6 bases). Germline V gives CDR1 SGHVS, CDR2 FNYEAQ. The V end was cut by 3 bases, the J end by 9 bases, with 9 bases between. CDR3 length: 12 amino acids. CDR3 in DNA: TGTGCCAGCAGCTTGGGGCGGGGTGAGCAGTTCTTC. Translated, it gives CASSLGRGEQFF.

This clone was detected once. The chain joins TRBV19 to TRBJ2-5, with 11 bases fitting TRBD2. Germline V CDR1 and CDR2: LNHDA, SQIVND (reference sequence). This CDR3 region has 14 residues. Trimming cost V 2 bases and J 5 bases; bases outside gene matches: 1. The CDR3 DNA follows: TGTGCCAGTAGTATAAGGACTAGCGGGGAGACCCAGTACTTC. It specifies CASSIRTSGETQYF.

The rearrangement joins TRBV5-1 to TRBJ1-2; D unresolved. From germline, CDR1 is SGHRS and CDR2 YFSETQ. Trimming took off 3 bases at V and 1 base at J, with 7 bases between the two ends. CDR3 length: 13 amino acids. CDR3 in DNA: TGCGCCAGCAGCTCGACGGATAACTATGGCTACACCTTC. Protein: CASSSTDNYGYTF.

CDR3: CSTIDALAPYEQYF. The DNA for the CDR3 is TGCAGCACGATCGATGCCCTCGCCCCCTACGAGCAGTACTTC. V usage is TRBV29-1 and J usage is TRBJ2-7; D not certain. The V gene lost 8 bases and the J gene lost 2 bases, with 19 bases spanning the gap. This CDR3 is built from 14 residues. Germline lookup yields CDR1 SQVTM and CDR2 ANQGSEA.